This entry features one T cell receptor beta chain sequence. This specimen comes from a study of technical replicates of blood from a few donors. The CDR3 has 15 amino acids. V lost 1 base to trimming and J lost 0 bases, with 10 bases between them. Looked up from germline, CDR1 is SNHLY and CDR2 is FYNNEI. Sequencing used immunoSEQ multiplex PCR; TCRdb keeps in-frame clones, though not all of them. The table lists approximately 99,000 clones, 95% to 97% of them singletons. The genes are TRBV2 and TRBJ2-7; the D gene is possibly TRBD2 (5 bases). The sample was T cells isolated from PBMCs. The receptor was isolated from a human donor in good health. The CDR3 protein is CASSEGLHHSYEQYF. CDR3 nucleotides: TGTGCCAGCAGTGAAGGACTACATCACTCCTACGAGCAGTACTTC. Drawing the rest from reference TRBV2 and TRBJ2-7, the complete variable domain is EPEVTQTPSHQVTQMGQEVILRCVPISNHLYFYWYRQILGQKVEFLVSFYNNEISEKSEIFDDQFSVERPDGSNFTLKIRSTKLEDSAMYFCASSEGLHHSYEQYFGPGTRLTVT.